The 3 T cell receptor beta chains presented below share a single source sample, sequenced in a study of blood T cell repertoires in COVID-19. Data came from immunoSEQ multiplex PCR; TCRdb stores just in-frame clones and leaves some out. The sample contains roughly 110,000 clones, 85% to 90% of which appear only once. The sample taken for sequencing was peripheral blood. The receptors stem from a woman between 50 and 59 years old with acute or convalescent COVID-19.

The chain couples TRBV7-9 to TRBJ1-4; D is perhaps TRBD1 (6 bases). Germline V gene data show CDR1 as SEHNR and CDR2 as FQNEAQ (reference sequence). CDR3 size: 17 residues. The V end was cut by 3 bases, the J end by 2 bases, with 16 bases between. CDR3 in DNA: TGTGCCAGCAGCTTTGGGGTCAGCCAGGGGACTAATGAAAAACTGTTTTTT. Its protein is CASSFGVSQGTNEKLFF.

The rearrangement joins TRBV27 to TRBJ1-1; weak D call: TRBD1 (5 bases). This CDR3 has 13 amino acids. V lost 4 bases to trimming and J lost 2 bases, with 8 bases between them. Germline V lookup: CDR1 MNHEY, CDR2 SMNVEV (reference sequence). CDR3 protein: CASSWGINTEAFF. The CDR3 nucleotides are TGTGCCAGCAGTTGGGGCATTAACACTGAAGCTTTCTTT.

This clone is a singleton in its sample. This chain joins TRBV5-4 and TRBJ1-3; 10 bases are shared with TRBD1. Germline assignment: CDR1 SGHNT and CDR2 YYREEE (reference sequence). The length of the CDR3 is 16 residues. V was clipped by 0 bases and J by 1 base; unmatched bases: 1. CDR3 coding DNA: TGTGCCAGCAGCTTGGGACAGGGGGCATCTGGAAACACCATATATTTT. Translated: CASSLGQGASGNTIYF.